The 2 T cell receptor beta chains below come from one sample, sequenced in a study of shared clonotypes between healthy human individuals. Some clones are missing from TCRdb's copy, which holds only in-frame ones; the method was immunoSEQ multiplex PCR. This sample has approximately 1,500,000 clones, with 98% found just once. The sequencing sample was made of naive CD4+ T cells sorted from blood. Specified subset: CD45RA+ positively selected. Receptor source: a man aged 30-40 years in good health.

The CDR3 sequence is CASSDGLNNQPQHF. The CDR3 DNA sequence: TGCGCCAGCAGCGACGGACTGAACAATCAGCCCCAGCATTTT. This chain joins TRBV5-1 and TRBJ1-5; no clear D. From germline, CDR1 is SGHRS and CDR2 YFSETQ. The germline V and J ends were trimmed by 4 bases and 3 bases, with 11 bases remaining between them. CDR3 length: 14 amino acids. Full variable domain (outside the CDR3, taken from reference TRBV5-1 and TRBJ1-5): KAGVTQTPRYLIKTRGQQVTLSCSPISGHRSVSWYQQTPGQGLQFLFEYFSETQRNKGNFPGRFSGRQFSNSRSEMNVSTLELGDSALYLCASSDGLNNQPQHFGDGTRLSIL.

This chain connects TRBV28 to TRBJ2-7; 11 nucleotides match TRBD2. After removal of 7 bases from V and 4 bases from J, the junction contained 9 bases not matched to a gene. Germline assignment: CDR1 MDHEN and CDR2 SYDVKM. The CDR3 is made up of 15 amino acids. The CDR3 nucleotides read TGTGCCAGCACTTCGCCCGGGACTAGCGGTTACGAGCAGTACTTC. Its translation: CASTSPGTSGYEQYF.